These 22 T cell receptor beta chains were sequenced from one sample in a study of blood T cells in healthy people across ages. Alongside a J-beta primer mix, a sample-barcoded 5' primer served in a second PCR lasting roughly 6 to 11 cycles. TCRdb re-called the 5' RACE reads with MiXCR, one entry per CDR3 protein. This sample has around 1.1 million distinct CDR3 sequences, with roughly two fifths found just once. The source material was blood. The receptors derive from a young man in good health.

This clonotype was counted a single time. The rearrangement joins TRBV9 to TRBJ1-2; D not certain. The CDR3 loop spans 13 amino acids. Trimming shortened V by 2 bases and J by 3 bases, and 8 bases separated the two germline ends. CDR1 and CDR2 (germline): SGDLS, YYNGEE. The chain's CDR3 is CASSVSQHYGYTF. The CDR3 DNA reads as TGTGCCAGCAGCGTGTCACAGCACTATGGCTACACCTTC.

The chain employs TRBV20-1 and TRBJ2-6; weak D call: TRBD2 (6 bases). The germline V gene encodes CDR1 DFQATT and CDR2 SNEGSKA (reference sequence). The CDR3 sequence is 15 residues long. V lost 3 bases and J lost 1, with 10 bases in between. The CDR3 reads CSAREGRSGANVLTF. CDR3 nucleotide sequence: TGCAGTGCTAGGGAAGGGAGGTCTGGGGCCAACGTCCTGACTTTC.

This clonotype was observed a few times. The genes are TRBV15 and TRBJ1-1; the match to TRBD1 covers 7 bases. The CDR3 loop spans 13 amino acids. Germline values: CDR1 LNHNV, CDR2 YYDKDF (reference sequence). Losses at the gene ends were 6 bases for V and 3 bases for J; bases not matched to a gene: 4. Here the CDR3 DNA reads TGTGCCACCAGGAAGGGACAGTACACTGAAGCTTTCTTT. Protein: CATRKGQYTEAFF.

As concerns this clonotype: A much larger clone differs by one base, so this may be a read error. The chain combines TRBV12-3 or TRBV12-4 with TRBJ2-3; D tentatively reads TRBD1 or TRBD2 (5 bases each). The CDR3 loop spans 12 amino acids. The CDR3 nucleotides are TGTACCAGCACCCTTGGGGGAGATACGCAGTATTTT. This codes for CTSTLGGDTQYF.

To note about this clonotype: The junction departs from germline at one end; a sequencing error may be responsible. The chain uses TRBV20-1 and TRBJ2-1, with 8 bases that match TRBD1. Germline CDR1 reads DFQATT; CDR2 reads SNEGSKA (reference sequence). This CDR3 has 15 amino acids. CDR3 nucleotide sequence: TGCAGTGCTAGGGACAGGGAAGCGGTCTACAATGGGCAGTTCTTC. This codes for CSARDREAVYNGQFF.

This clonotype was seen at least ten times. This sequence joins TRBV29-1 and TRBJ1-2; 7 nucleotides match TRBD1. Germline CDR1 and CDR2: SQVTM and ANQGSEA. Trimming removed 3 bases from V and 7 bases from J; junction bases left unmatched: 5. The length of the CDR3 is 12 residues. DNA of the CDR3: TGCAGCGTTGACCCCGGACAGGCTGGCTACACCTTC. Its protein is CSVDPGQAGYTF.

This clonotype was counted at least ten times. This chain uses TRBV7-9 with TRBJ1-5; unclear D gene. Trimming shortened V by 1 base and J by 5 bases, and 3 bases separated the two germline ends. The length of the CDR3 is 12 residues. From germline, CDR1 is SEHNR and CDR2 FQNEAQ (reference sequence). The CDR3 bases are TGTGCCAGCAGCTTAGAAGATCAGCCCCAGCATTTT. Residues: CASSLEDQPQHF. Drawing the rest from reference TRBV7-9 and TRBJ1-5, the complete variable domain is DTGVSQNPRHKITKRGQNVTFRCDPISEHNRLYWYRQTLGQGPEFLTYFQNEAQLEKSRLLSDRFSAERPKGSFSTLEIQRTEQGDSAMYLCASSLEDQPQHFGDGTRLSIL.

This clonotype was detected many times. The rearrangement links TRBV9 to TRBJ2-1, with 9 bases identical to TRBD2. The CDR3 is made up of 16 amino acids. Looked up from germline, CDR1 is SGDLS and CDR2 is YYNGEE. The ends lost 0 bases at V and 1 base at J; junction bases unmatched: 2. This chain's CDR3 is CASSVASGISYNEQFF. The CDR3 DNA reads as TGTGCCAGCAGCGTAGCTAGCGGGATATCCTACAATGAGCAGTTCTTC.

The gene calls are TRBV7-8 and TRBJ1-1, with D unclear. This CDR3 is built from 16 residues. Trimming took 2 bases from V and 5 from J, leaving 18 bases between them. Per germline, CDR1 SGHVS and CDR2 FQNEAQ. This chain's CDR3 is CASSLPGPGGRTEAFF. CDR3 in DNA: TGTGCCAGCAGCTTACCGGGCCCCGGTGGGAGAACTGAAGCTTTCTTT.

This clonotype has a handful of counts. The CDR3 DNA follows: TGTGCCAGCAGTTACTCGGAGGGGGCAGGTTACAATGAGCAGTACTTC. Protein: CASSYSEGAGYNEQYF. The chain carries TRBV6-5 and TRBJ2-1, with D possibly being TRBD1 (7 bases). Gene TRBJ2-7 matches the end of the DNA better, so the J call may be wrong. This CDR3 is built from 16 residues. CDR1 and CDR2 (germline): MNHEY, SVGAGI.

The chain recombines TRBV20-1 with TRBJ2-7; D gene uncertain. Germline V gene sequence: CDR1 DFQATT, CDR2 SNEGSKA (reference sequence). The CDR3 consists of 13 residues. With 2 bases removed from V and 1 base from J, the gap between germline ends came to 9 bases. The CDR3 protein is CSARTVTSYEQYF. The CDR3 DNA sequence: TGCAGTGCTAGAACGGTGACATCCTACGAGCAGTACTTC.

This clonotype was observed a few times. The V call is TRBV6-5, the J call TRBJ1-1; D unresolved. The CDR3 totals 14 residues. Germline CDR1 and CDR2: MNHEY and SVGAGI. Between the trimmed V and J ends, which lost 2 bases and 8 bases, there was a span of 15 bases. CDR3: CASSYPKEPREAFF. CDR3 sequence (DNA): TGTGCCAGCAGTTACCCGAAGGAACCGAGGGAAGCTTTCTTT.

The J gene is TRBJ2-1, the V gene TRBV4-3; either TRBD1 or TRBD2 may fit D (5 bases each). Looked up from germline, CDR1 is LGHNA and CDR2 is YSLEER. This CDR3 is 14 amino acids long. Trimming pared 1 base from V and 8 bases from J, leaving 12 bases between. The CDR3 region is CASSQVEGPDEQFF. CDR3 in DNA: TGCGCCAGCAGCCAAGTAGAGGGGCCCGATGAGCAGTTCTTC.

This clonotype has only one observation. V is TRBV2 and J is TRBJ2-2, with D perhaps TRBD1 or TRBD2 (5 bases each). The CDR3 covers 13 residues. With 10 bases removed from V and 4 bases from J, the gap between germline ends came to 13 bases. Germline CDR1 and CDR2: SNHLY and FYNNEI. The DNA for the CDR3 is TGTGCCACCAGATCGGGACCCACCGGGGAGCTGTTTTTT. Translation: CATRSGPTGELFF.

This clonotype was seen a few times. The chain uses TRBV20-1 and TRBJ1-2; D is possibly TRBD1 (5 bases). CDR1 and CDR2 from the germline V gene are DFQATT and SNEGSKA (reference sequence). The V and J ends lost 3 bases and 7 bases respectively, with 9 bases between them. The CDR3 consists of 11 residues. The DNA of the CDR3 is TGCAGTGCTAGGCAGGGAACTGGCTACACCTTC. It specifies CSARQGTGYTF.

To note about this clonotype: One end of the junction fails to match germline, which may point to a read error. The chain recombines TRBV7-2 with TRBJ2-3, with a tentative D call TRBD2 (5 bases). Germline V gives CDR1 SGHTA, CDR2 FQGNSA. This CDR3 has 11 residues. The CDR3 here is CAGSFEGTQYF. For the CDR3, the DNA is TGTGCCGGCAGCTTCGAGGGTACGCAGTATTTT. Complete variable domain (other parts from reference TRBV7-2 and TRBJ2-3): GAGVSQSPSNKVTEKGKDVELRCDPISGHTALYWYRQSLGQGLEFLIYFQGNSAPDKSGLPSDRFSAERTGGSVSTLTIQRTQQEDSAVYLCAGSFEGTQYFGPGTRLTVL.

The CDR3: CASTFATGGSTGELFF. The CDR3 nucleotides are TGTGCCAGCACCTTCGCGACAGGGGGCAGCACCGGGGAGCTGTTTTTT. The chain uses TRBV6-2 or TRBV6-3 and TRBJ2-2; 10 nucleotides match TRBD1. V was pared by 7 bases and J by 4 bases, with 9 bases of the junction left unmatched. Per germline, CDR1 MNHEY and CDR2 SVGEGT. This CDR3 comprises 16 residues.

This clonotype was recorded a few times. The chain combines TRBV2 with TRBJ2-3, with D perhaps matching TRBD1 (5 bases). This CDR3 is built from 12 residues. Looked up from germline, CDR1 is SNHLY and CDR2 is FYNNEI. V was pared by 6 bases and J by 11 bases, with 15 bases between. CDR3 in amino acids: CASRDPAQGQYF. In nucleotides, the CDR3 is TGTGCCAGCAGGGACCCTGCTCAGGGGCAGTATTTT.

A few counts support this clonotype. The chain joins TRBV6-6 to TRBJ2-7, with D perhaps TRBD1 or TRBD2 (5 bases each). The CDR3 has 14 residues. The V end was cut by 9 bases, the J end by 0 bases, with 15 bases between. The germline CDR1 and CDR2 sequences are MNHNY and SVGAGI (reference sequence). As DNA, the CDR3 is TGTGCCAGTAGACCGGGACCGAGCTCCTACGAGCAGTACTTC. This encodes CASRPGPSSYEQYF.

CDR3 bases: TGTGCCAGCAGCCATAGCGGGAGGGAGCAGTTCTTC. Its translation is CASSHSGREQFF. V and J are TRBV7-2 and TRBJ2-1; 10 bases line up with TRBD2. V shed 5 bases and J 10 bases; nucleotides not matched to a gene: 2. Germline V lookup: CDR1 SGHTA, CDR2 FQGNSA. The length of the CDR3 is 12 residues.

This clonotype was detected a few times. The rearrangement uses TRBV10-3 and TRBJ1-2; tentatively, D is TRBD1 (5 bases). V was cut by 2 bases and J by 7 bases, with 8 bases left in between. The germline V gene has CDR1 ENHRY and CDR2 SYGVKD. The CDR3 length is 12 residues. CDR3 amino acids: CAISEARAGYTF. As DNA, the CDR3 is TGTGCCATCAGTGAGGCCAGGGCTGGCTACACCTTC.

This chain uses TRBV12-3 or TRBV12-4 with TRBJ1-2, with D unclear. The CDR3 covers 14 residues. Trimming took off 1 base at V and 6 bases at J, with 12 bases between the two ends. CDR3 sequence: CASSLGSFEHGYTF. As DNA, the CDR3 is TGTGCCAGCAGTTTAGGGAGTTTTGAGCATGGCTACACCTTC.